The clone carrying this TCR beta chain occurred many times. The entry originates in a study of blood T cell repertoires in COVID-19. Original data processing: By means of reference gene primer amplification, nucleated cell counts were estimated. TCRdb keeps only in-frame clones here, not all; method: immunoSEQ multiplex PCR. V, J and clone size are those of that table, while D and trimming were read from the DNA. The sample lists 250,000 to 400,000 clones, about 91% seen once, with 1.5% to 2% in the top ten. V was trimmed by 8 bases and J by 2 bases, leaving 12 bases between them. This CDR3 comprises 13 residues. Germline V lookup: CDR1 SNHLY, CDR2 FYNNEI.

V gene TRBV2 combines with J gene TRBJ1-1; unclear D gene. Sequenced: peripheral blood. The TCR originated in a woman in her 30s with COVID-19, enrolled during active disease. The CDR3, as DNA: TGTGCCAGCGGATCTACAGTTAACACTGAAGCTTTCTTT. Translated, it gives CASGSTVNTEAFF.